This T cell receptor beta chain emerged from a study of T cell responses to AZD1222 COVID-19 vaccine. Some clones are missing from TCRdb's copy, which holds only in-frame ones; the method was immunoSEQ multiplex PCR. This sample has more than 75,000 clones, with roughly 80% found just once. Findings and caveats of the study: Spike-specific TCRs gained breadth and depth after people received two AZD1222 doses. The reported proportion of spike-specific TCRs targeting unmutated variant regions was nearly half. Baseline testing showed seropositivity in only six or seven AZD1222 recipients. Donor demographics were predominantly white British with a female majority; clonal diversity may be underestimated.

Worth noting for this clone: What it recognizes is unknown.

Sequenced material: peripheral blood, taken 28 days after the second AZD1222 dose. This sequence originates from an adult who received the AZD1222 COVID-19 vaccine.

CDR3 region: CASSLETGRGNEQYF. Written as DNA, the CDR3 is TGTGCCAGCAGCTTGGAGACAGGGAGGGGTAACGAGCAGTACTTC. This chain connects TRBV7-2 to TRBJ2-7; D possibly matches TRBD1 or TRBD2 (7 bases each). CDR1 is SGHTA and CDR2 is FQGNSA in the germline V gene. Trimming left V 3 bases short and J 5 bases short, with 17 bases between. The CDR3 consists of 15 residues.